This T cell receptor beta chain was documented in a study of T-cell reconstitution after alpha-beta-depleted transplantation in children (dated by TCRdb to the mid-2010s). Study-wide context: Using TCR repertoire profiling, the study quantitatively followed how T-cell immune reconstitution unfolded in children after TCRalphabeta/CD19-depleted allogeneic hematopoietic cell transplantation. The paper's findings and limits, for the study overall: The apparently early recovery of alphabetaT-cell counts about two months after transplant reportedly depended on only several hundred rapidly expanded clones that came from non-depleted graft cells. In some patients, the high TCRbeta diversity seen at day 60 was put down to recipient T cells and intrathymic progenitors that had survived conditioning. Over subsequent months, a decline in hyperexpanded clone frequencies was noted, and after one year, T-cell counts and TCRbeta diversity were mostly ascribed to newly produced T cells.

The sample's treatment or condition, from its label and the paper: allogeneic hematopoietic cell transplantation with graft depleted of TCRalphabeta T cells and CD19 B cells. TCRalphabeta/CD19-depleted allogeneic hematopoietic cell grafts were given to the transplant recipients, all of whom were children. The CDR3 measures 14 amino acids from cysteine to phenylalanine. Left in the record is the CDR3 DNA by itself, 42 bases read in frame from the first base. V loses 7 bases at its end and J loses 2 bases; junction bases beyond the gene matches: 6. Based on the germline V gene, the CDR1 and CDR2 sequences are SGHRS and YFSETQ. The library was made by PCR. The instrument was an Illumina HiSeq 2500. TCR library preparation used molecular barcoding, with unique molecular identifiers applied to normalize quantification of the TCRbeta repertoire. Using fastp at Q25 and MiXCR, TCRdb reprocessed the public reads and kept productive beta chains. All rows with the same CDR3 protein become a single entry with the most common DNA and genes. The sample table holds some 830,000 distinct CDR3 sequences, of which roughly 15% were seen once. Around 5% of the sample goes to the ten largest clones.

On this clonotype: Its target antigen remains unknown. Base qualities are not recorded, but no much larger clone differs from it by a single base.

The sample here was PBMCs, mostly from graft donor cells, taken 360 days after TCRalphabeta/CD19-depleted stem cell transplant. The clonotype was recovered from a male patient under 18 who had a stem cell transplant for acute lymphoblastic leukemia, so the T cells may come from the graft donor. The chain couples TRBV5-1 to TRBJ2-1, and TRBD1 aligns with 7 junction nucleotides. The DNA reads TGCGCCAGCTCACCGGGACAGCCCTACAATGAGCAGTTCTTC. Translated, it gives CASSPGQPYNEQFF.